A single sample is the source of the 18 T cell receptor beta chains below, sequenced in a study of shared clonotypes between healthy human individuals. It was CD45RO-negative cells, positively selected for CCR7, that made up naive CD8 cells, with terminally differentiated effector memory CD45RA+ cells excluded. Generated by immunoSEQ multiplex PCR, the TCRdb table keeps only in-frame clones and is missing some. The sample holds around 2,000,000 clones, about 95% seen once. The sample was naive CD8+ T cells sorted from blood. The receptors come from a man aged 18 to 30 in good health.

The gene calls are TRBV27 and TRBJ2-2, with D hard to call. CDR1 MNHEY and CDR2 SMNVEV come from the germline V gene (reference sequence). This CDR3 has 14 amino acids. V dropped 3 bases and J dropped 0 bases, with 5 bases sitting between them. CDR3 sequence (DNA): TGTGCCAGCAGTTTTTTCCCGAACACCGGGGAGCTGTTTTTT. Translation gives CASSFFPNTGELFF.

The chain is built from TRBV5-6 and TRBJ2-7, with D possibly being TRBD1 (6 bases). CDR3 length equals 14 residues. Per germline, CDR1 SGHDT and CDR2 YYEEEE. Trimming stripped 2 bases from V and 2 bases from J, with 11 bases between. CDR3 bases: TGTGCCAGCAGCTTATTACAGGGCCCCTACGAGCAGTACTTC. This codes for CASSLLQGPYEQYF.

V is TRBV10-3 and J is TRBJ2-3; D gene unclear. The CDR3 consists of 12 residues. Germline CDR1 ENHRY, CDR2 SYGVKD. Trimming removed 2 bases from V and 5 bases from J, with 5 bases in between. The CDR3 DNA reads TGTGCCATCAGTGAGAAGGGAGATACGCAGTATTTT. Residues: CAISEKGDTQYF.

CDR3 sequence: CASRGGPEQFF. CDR3 in DNA: TGTGCCAGCAGGGGAGGACCTGAGCAGTTCTTC. The rearrangement uses TRBV6-5 and TRBJ2-1; maybe TRBD2 (6 bases). The germline V and J ends were trimmed by 6 bases and 9 bases, with 9 bases remaining between them. CDR3 length equals 11 residues. Germline CDR1 is MNHEY and CDR2 is SVGAGI.

The rearrangement joins TRBV27 to TRBJ2-3; weak D call: TRBD1 (5 bases). Germline V gives CDR1 MNHEY, CDR2 SMNVEV (reference sequence). This CDR3 region has 14 residues. V dropped 1 base and J dropped 5 bases, with 10 bases sitting between them. The CDR3 region has the DNA TGTGCCAGCAGTTTATACCCCCAGGGAGATACGCAGTATTTT. Amino acids: CASSLYPQGDTQYF.

The chain carries TRBV7-2 and TRBJ1-1; D unclear. The CDR3 covers 18 residues. Germline-derived CDR1 and CDR2 are SGHTA and FQGNSA. V gave up 5 bases and J gave up 6 bases, with 28 bases separating them. The CDR3 loop reads CASSPDGSGLSQWAEAFF. DNA of the CDR3: TGTGCCAGCAGCCCCGATGGGAGCGGACTCTCCCAATGGGCTGAAGCTTTCTTT.

This clone was seen a few times. In the same sample, other DNA sequences code for this CDR3. V gene TRBV5-6 combines with J gene TRBJ2-1; D possibly corresponds to TRBD1 (6 bases). The V gene lost 0 bases and the J gene lost 6 bases, with 7 bases spanning the gap. The length of the CDR3 is 13 residues. Germline-derived CDR1 and CDR2 are SGHDT and YYEEEE. For the CDR3, the DNA is TGTGCCAGCAGCTTGGGACAGGTCAATGAGCAGTTCTTC. Protein product: CASSLGQVNEQFF.

The chain uses TRBV12-5 and TRBJ2-5, with TRBD2 matching 9 bases. Trimming at V came to 6 bases and at J to 1 base, leaving 6 bases not matched to a gene. This CDR3 has 15 amino acids. Germline CDR1 is LGHNT and CDR2 is FRNRAP. The CDR3 loop reads CASGPGTSSQETQYF. The CDR3, as DNA: TGTGCTAGTGGGCCAGGGACTAGCAGCCAAGAGACCCAGTACTTC.

The genes are TRBV4-3 and TRBJ2-1; TRBD2 agrees at 9 bases. Trimming removed 4 bases from V and 5 bases from J; junction bases left unmatched: 6. Germline V gives CDR1 LGHNA, CDR2 YSLEER. The CDR3 spans 15 residues. The CDR3 sequence is CASSRRTSENNEQFF. CDR3 nucleotides: TGCGCCAGCAGCCGACGGACTAGCGAGAACAATGAGCAGTTCTTC.

This clone appeared once. The same CDR3 is also encoded by other DNA sequences in this sample. V usage is TRBV7-9 and J usage is TRBJ2-1; D is undetermined. V lost 2 bases and J 7 bases, leaving 6 bases between the germline ends. The V gene's germline CDR1 is SEHNR and CDR2 FQNEAQ (reference sequence). The CDR3 length is 12 residues. The CDR3 bases are TGTGCCAGCAGCTTATACGGGAATGAGCAGTTCTTC. It specifies CASSLYGNEQFF.

The chain couples TRBV15 to TRBJ2-1, with 9 nucleotides matching TRBD2. Trimming took 5 bases from V and 4 from J; bases not matched to a gene: 9. Germline V gene sequence: CDR1 LNHNV, CDR2 YYDKDF (reference sequence). The CDR3 has 16 residues. The CDR3 DNA reads as TGTGCCACCAGCCGTTGGGCTAGCGGGGCGTACAATGAGCAGTTCTTC. This translates into CATSRWASGAYNEQFF.

Concerning this clone itself: The sample contains more than one DNA sequence encoding this CDR3. This chain links TRBV7-9 with TRBJ1-1, with D unresolved. CDR3 size: 13 residues. The V gene's germline CDR1 is SEHNR and CDR2 FQNEAQ (reference sequence). Deletions cut 6 bases from V and 1 base from J, with 9 bases between. CDR3 region: CASSLTSNTEAFF. As DNA, the CDR3 is TGTGCCAGCAGTTTGACATCGAACACTGAAGCTTTCTTT.

V usage is TRBV15 and J usage is TRBJ2-7, with TRBD1 as a possible D gene (6 bases). CDR1 is LNHNV, CDR2 YYDKDF, per germline (reference sequence). The CDR3 contains 13 residues. Trimming took 5 bases from V and 4 from J, leaving 12 bases between them. CDR3 nucleotide sequence: TGTGCCACCAGCGAGGGACACAGATACGAGCAGTACTTC. Its translation is CATSEGHRYEQYF.

V gene TRBV28 combines with J gene TRBJ2-7; TRBD2 matches at 9 bases. This CDR3 is 16 amino acids long. Looked up from germline, CDR1 is MDHEN and CDR2 is SYDVKM. Trimming cost V 2 bases and J 3 bases; bases outside gene matches: 8. This chain's CDR3 is CASSLAGGLFDYEQYF. The CDR3 DNA follows: TGTGCCAGCAGTTTAGCGGGAGGGCTCTTTGACTACGAGCAGTACTTC.

J is TRBJ2-2 and V is TRBV27, with 7 bases fitting TRBD2. The CDR3 consists of 16 residues. J lost 6 bases, V lost 6 bases, and 13 bases had no gene match. The germline CDR1 and CDR2 sequences are MNHEY and SMNVEV (reference sequence). The CDR3 reads CASSLIRVAGAGELFF. The CDR3 nucleotides read TGTGCCAGCAGCCTAATAAGGGTGGCGGGGGCCGGGGAGCTGTTTTTT.

This chain uses TRBV6-5 with TRBJ2-7; a weak D match, TRBD2 (6 bases). CDR1 and CDR2 from the germline V gene are MNHEY and SVGAGI. The CDR3 is made up of 15 amino acids. Trimming removed 6 bases from V and 0 bases from J, with 15 bases in between. CDR3 in amino acids: CASRPGLLSSYEQYF. CDR3 coding DNA: TGTGCCAGCAGGCCGGGACTCCTGAGCTCCTACGAGCAGTACTTC.

The genes are TRBV2 and TRBJ2-7; TRBD1 matches at 10 bases. CDR3 size: 14 residues. The J segment lost 4 bases and the V segment lost 6 bases, leaving 6 bases of the junction unmatched. Germline assignment: CDR1 SNHLY and CDR2 FYNNEI. This chain's CDR3 is CASSPGTGVYEQYF. In nucleotides, the CDR3 is TGTGCCAGCAGCCCCGGGACAGGGGTTTACGAGCAGTACTTC.

The rearrangement uses TRBV6-5 and TRBJ2-1, with D possibly being TRBD2 (6 bases). Germline values: CDR1 MNHEY, CDR2 SVGAGI. The CDR3 has 13 residues. With 6 bases removed from V and 3 bases from J, the gap between germline ends came to 9 bases. CDR3 nucleotide sequence: TGTGCCAGCAGACTAGCAGACTACAATGAGCAGTTCTTC. As protein: CASRLADYNEQFF.